Below are 5 T cell receptor beta chains sequenced from a single sample in a study of cytomegalovirus exposure and HLA in healthy donors. Primers included in the PCR were 60 Vbeta and 13 Jbeta primers. The table came from immunoSEQ multiplex PCR; TCRdb's copy has only in-frame clones and leaves some out. The profile shows about 200,000 clones, roughly 79% of them singletons. The sequenced sample consisted of PBMCs. The receptors come from a man in his thirties or forties in good health and CMV-seronegative.

V and J are TRBV2 and TRBJ1-6; D unclear. This CDR3 is 16 amino acids long. Germline CDR1 SNHLY, CDR2 FYNNEI. The ends were cut back, 6 bases at V and 9 bases at J, with 21 bases in the middle. The CDR3 loop is CASRKYLEEGSSPLHF. CDR3 in DNA: TGTGCCAGCAGGAAATACCTGGAGGAGGGAAGTTCACCCCTCCACTTT.

This clone was seen once. The chain is built from TRBV4-1 and TRBJ2-7; maybe TRBD2 (7 bases). This CDR3 region has 15 residues. Trimming pared 5 bases from V and 4 bases from J, leaving 18 bases between. Germline V gene lookup returns CDR1 MGHRA and CDR2 YSYEKL. CDR3 in amino acids: CASSSGAGVGYEQYF. CDR3 nucleotides: TGCGCCAGCAGCTCAGGGGCGGGAGTGGGGTACGAGCAGTACTTC.

V is TRBV5-1 and J is TRBJ2-7; D gene uncertain. CDR1 and CDR2 from the germline V gene are SGHRS and YFSETQ. The V gene lost 3 bases and the J gene lost 2 bases, with 12 bases spanning the gap. This CDR3 contains 14 residues. The CDR3 bases are TGCGCCAGCAGCTCCGGTAGCCTTGCCTACGAGCAGTACTTC. This gives the protein CASSSGSLAYEQYF.

This rearrangement joins TRBV11-2 to TRBJ2-5, with D perhaps TRBD1 (6 bases). Trimming left V 0 bases short and J 2 bases short, with 10 bases between. The CDR3 is 15 amino acids. The germline CDR1 and CDR2 sequences are SGHAT and FQNNGV. The CDR3 is CASSLDGQTQETQYF. In DNA, the CDR3 is TGTGCCAGCAGCTTAGACGGACAGACGCAAGAGACCCAGTACTTC.

This chain links TRBV11-3 with TRBJ2-6; 8 bases match TRBD1. The CDR3 is made up of 15 amino acids. V gave up 5 bases and J gave up 2 bases; unmatched junction bases: 2. CDR1 is SGHNT, CDR2 YENEEA, per germline. Written as DNA, the CDR3 is TGTGCCAGCAGCCGCAGGGGGCCTGGGGCCAACGTCCTGACTTTC. Translated, it gives CASSRRGPGANVLTF.